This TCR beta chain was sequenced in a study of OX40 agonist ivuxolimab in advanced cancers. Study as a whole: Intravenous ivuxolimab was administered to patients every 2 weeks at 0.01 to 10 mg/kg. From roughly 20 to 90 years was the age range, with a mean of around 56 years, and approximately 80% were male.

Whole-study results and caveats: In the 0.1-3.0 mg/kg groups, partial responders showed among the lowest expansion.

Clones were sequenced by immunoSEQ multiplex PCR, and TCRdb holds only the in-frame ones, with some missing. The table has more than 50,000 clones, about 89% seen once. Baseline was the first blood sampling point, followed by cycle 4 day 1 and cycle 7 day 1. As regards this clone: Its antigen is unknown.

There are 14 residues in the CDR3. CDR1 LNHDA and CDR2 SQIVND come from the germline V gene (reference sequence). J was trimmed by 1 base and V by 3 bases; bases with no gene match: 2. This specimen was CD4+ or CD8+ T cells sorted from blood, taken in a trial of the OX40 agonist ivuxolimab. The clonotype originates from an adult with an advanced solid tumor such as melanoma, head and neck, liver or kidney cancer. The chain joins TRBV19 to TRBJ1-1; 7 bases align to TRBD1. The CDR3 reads CASSIRQGNTEAFF. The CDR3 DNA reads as TGTGCCAGTAGTATTAGACAGGGGAACACTGAAGCTTTCTTT.